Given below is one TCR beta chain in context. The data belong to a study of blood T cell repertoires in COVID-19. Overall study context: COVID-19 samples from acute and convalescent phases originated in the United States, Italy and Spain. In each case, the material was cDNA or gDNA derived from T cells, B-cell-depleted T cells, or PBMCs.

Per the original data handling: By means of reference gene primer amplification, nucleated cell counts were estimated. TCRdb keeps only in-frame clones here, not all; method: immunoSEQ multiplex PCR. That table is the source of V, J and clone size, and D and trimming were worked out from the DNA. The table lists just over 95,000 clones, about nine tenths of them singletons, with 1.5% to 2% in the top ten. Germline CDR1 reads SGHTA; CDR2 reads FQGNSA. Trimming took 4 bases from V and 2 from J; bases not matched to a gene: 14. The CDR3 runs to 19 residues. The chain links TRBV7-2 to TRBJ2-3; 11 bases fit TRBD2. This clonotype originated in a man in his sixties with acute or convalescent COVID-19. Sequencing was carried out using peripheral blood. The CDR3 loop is CASSSRLAGTRGATDTQYF. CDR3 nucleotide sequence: TGTGCCAGCAGCTCCCGACTAGCGGGGACGCGGGGGGCCACAGATACGCAGTATTTT. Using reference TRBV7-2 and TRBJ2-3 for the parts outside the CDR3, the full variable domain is GAGVSQSPSNKVTEKGKDVELRCDPISGHTALYWYRQSLGQGLEFLIYFQGNSAPDKSGLPSDRFSAERTGGSVSTLTIQRTQQEDSAVYLCASSSRLAGTRGATDTQYFGPGTRLTVL.